What follows is one T cell receptor (beta chain) and its context. J gave up 4 bases and V 2 bases, and 1 base lay outside the gene matches. The germline CDR1 and CDR2 sequences are MNHEY and SVGAGI. This CDR3 spans 15 amino acids. These data originate in a study of blood T cell repertoires in COVID-19. Study context: Samples taken during acute and convalescent COVID-19 were collected in the United States, Italy and Spain. PBMCs, B-cell-depleted T cells, or T cells were the source of the cDNA or gDNA that made up the material.

The authors' processing: It was from reference gene primer amplification that nucleated cell counts were estimated. The repertoire was sequenced with immunoSEQ multiplex PCR; TCRdb's copy has only in-frame clones and lacks some. V, J and clone size reflect that table, while D and trimming were determined from the DNA. This table holds some 150,000 clones, 88% found once. Sequencing was performed on peripheral blood. The genes are TRBV6-5 and TRBJ2-5; 13 bases are shared with TRBD2. The sequence was collected from a woman aged 55-69 years with acute or convalescent COVID-19. Written as DNA, the CDR3 is TGTGCCAGCAGTTACCGGACTAGCGGGGGAGAGACCCAGTACTTC. The encoded protein is CASSYRTSGGETQYF.